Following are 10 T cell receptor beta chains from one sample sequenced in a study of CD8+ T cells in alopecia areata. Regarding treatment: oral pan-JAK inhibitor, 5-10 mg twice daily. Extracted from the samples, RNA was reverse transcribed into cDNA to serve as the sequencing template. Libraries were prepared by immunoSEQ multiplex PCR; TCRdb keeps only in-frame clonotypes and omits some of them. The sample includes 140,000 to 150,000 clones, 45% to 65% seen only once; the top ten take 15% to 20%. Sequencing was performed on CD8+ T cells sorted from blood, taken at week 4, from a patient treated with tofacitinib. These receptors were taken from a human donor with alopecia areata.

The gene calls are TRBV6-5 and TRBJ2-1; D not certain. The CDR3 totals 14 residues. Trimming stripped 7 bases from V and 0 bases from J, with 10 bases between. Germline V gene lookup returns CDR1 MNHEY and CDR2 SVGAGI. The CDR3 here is CASTGQPSYNEQFF. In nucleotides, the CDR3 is TGTGCCAGCACGGGCCAGCCCTCCTACAATGAGCAGTTCTTC.

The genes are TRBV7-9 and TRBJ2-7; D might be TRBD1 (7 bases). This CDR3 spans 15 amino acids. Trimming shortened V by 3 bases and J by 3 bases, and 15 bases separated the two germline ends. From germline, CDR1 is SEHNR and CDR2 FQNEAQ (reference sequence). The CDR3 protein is CASSFGQAGNYEQYF. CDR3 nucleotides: TGTGCCAGCAGCTTCGGACAGGCGGGGAACTACGAGCAGTACTTC.

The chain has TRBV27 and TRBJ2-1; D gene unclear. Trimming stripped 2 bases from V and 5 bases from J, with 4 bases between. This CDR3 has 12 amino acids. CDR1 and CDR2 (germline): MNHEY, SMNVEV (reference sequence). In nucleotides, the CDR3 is TGTGCCAGCAGTTTAGGACACAATGAGCAGTTCTTC. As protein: CASSLGHNEQFF.

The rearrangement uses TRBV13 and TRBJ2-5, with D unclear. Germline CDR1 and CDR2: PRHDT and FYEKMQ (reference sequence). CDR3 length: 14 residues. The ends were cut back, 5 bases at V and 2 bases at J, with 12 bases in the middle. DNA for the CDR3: TGTGCCAGCAGCGCAGCCCCTGGACAAGAGACCCAGTACTTC. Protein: CASSAAPGQETQYF.

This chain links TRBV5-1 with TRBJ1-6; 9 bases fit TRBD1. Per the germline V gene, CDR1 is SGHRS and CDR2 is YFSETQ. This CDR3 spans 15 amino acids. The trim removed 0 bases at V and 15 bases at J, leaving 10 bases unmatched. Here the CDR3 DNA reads TGCGCCAGCAGCTTGGACAGGGGGCGTCCCAATCACCTCCACTTT. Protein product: CASSLDRGRPNHLHF.

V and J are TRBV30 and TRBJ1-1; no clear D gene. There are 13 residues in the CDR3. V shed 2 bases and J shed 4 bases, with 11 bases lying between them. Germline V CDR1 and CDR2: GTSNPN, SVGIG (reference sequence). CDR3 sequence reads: CAWSSGEATEAFF. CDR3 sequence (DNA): TGTGCCTGGAGTTCCGGGGAGGCCACTGAAGCTTTCTTT.

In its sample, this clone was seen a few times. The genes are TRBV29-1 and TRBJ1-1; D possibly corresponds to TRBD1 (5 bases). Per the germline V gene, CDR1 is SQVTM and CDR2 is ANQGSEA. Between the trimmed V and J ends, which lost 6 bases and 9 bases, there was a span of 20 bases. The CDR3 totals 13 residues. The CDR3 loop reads CSVDSGEGSKAFF. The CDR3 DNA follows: TGCAGCGTGGATTCGGGGGAGGGTTCGAAAGCTTTCTTT.

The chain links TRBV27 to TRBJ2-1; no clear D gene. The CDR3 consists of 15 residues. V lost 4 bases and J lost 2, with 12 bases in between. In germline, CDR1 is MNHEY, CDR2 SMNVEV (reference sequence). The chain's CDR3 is CASSSLASPYNEQFF. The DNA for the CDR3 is TGTGCCAGCAGTTCGCTGGCGAGCCCCTACAATGAGCAGTTCTTC.

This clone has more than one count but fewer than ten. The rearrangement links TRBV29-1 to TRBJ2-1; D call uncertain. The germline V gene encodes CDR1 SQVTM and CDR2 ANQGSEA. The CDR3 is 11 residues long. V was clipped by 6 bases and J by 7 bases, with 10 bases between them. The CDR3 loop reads CSVHPGNEQFF. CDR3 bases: TGCAGCGTCCATCCTGGGAATGAGCAGTTCTTC.

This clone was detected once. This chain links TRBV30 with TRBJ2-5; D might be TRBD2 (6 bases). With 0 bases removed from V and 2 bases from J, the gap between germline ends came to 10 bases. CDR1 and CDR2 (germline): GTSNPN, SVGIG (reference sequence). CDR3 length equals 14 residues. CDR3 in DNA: TGTGCCTGGAGTGTGGCGGGACTTCAAGAGACCCAGTACTTC. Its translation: CAWSVAGLQETQYF.